This T cell receptor (beta chain) was profiled in a study of cytomegalovirus exposure and HLA in healthy donors. V dropped 4 bases and J dropped 2 bases, with 9 bases sitting between them. This CDR3 comprises 15 residues. The germline gives CDR1 SGHTA, CDR2 FQGNSA. Data came from immunoSEQ multiplex PCR; TCRdb stores just in-frame clones and leaves some out. The data contain roughly 150,000 clones, roughly nine tenths of them seen just once; the ten biggest clones take up about 3%. The V and J genes are TRBV7-2 and TRBJ2-6, with D perhaps TRBD2 (6 bases). The sequenced sample consisted of PBMCs. This sequence was found in a woman aged 18-30 years in good health and CMV-seropositive. CDR3 residues: CASSSGGTGANVLTF. DNA of the CDR3: TGTGCCAGCAGCTCCGGGGGAACTGGGGCCAACGTCCTGACTTTC.